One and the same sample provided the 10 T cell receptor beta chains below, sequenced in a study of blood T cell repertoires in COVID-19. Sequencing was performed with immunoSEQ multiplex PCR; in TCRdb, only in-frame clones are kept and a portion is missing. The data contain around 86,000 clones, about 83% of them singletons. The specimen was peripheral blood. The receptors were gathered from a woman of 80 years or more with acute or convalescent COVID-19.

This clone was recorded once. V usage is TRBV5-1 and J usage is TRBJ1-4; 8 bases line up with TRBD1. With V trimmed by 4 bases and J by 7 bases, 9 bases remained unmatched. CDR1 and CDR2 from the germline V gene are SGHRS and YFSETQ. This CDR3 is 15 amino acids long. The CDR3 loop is CASSLRTGLSEKLFF. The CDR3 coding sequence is TGCGCCAGCAGCCTTCGGACAGGGTTAAGTGAAAAACTGTTTTTT.

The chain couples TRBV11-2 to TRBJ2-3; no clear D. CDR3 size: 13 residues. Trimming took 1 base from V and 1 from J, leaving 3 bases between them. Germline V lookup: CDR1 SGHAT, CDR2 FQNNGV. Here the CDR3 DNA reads TGTGCCAGCAGCTTAGGAGGCACAGATACGCAGTATTTT. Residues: CASSLGGTDTQYF.

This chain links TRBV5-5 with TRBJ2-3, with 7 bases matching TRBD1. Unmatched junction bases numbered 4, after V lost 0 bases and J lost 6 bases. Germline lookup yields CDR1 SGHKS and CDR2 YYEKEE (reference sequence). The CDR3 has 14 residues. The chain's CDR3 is CASSLGRGSDTQYF. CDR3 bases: TGTGCCAGCAGCTTGGGCAGGGGGTCGGATACGCAGTATTTT.

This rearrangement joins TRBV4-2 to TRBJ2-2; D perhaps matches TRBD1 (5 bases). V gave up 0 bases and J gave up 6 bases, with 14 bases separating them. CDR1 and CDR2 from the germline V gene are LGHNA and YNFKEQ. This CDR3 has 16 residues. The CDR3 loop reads CASSQDSPRVAGELFF. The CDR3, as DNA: TGTGCCAGCAGCCAAGATAGCCCCAGGGTCGCCGGGGAGCTGTTTTTT.

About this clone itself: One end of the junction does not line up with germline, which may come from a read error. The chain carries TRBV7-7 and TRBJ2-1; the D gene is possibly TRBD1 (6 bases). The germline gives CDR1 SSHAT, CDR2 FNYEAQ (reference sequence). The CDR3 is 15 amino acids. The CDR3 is CASSQGMSSYNEQFF. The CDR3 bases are TGTGCTAGCAGCCAGGGGATGAGCTCCTACAATGAGCAGTTCTTC.

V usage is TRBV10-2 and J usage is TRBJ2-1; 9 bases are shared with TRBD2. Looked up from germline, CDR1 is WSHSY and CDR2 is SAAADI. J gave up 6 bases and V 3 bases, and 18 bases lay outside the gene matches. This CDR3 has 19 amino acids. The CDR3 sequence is CASSEGWAGGPRSGNEQFF. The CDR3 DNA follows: TGCGCCAGCAGTGAAGGTTGGGCGGGAGGGCCCCGCTCAGGCAATGAGCAGTTCTTC.

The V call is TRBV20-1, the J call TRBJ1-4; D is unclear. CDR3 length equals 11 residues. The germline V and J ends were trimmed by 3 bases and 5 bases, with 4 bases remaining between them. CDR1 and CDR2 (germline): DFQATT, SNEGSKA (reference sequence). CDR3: CSARANEKLFF. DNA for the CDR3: TGCAGTGCTAGGGCCAATGAAAAACTGTTTTTT.

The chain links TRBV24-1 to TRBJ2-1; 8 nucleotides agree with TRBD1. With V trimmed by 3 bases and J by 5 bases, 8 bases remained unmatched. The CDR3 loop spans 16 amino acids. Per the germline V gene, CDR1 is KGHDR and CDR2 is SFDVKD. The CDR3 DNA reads TGTGCCACCAGTGATGCGGACAGGGCACGGGACAATGAGCAGTTCTTC. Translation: CATSDADRARDNEQFF.

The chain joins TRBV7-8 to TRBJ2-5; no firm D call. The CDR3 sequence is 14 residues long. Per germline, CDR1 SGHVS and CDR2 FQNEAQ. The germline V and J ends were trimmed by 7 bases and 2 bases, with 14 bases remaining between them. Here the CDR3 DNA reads TGTGCCAGCAACCCTCGGGTAGTTCAAGAGACCCAGTACTTC. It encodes CASNPRVVQETQYF.

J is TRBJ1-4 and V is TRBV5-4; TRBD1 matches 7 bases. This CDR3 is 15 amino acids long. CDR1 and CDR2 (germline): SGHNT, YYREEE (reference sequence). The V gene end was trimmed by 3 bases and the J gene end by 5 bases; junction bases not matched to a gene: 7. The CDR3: CASSSRDSLNEKLFF. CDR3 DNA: TGTGCCAGCAGCTCGAGGGACAGTCTAAATGAAAAACTGTTTTTT. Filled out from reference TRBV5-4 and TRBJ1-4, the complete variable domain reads ETGVTQSPTHLIKTRGQQVTLRCSSQSGHNTVSWYQQALGQGPQFIFQYYREEENGRGNFPPRFSGLQFPNYSSELNVNALELDDSALYLCASSSRDSLNEKLFFGSGTQLSVL.